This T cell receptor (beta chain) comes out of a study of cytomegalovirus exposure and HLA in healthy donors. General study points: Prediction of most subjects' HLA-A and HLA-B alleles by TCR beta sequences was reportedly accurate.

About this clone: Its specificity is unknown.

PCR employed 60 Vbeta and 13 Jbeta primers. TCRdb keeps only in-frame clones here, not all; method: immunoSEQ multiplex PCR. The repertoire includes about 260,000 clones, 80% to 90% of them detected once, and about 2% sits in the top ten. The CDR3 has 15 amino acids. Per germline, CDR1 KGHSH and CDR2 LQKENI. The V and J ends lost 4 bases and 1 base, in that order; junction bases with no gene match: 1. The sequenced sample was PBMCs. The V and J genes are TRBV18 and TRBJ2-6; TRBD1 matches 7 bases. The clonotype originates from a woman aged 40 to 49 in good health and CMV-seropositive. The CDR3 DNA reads TGTGCCAGCTCACGGGACAGTTCTGGGGCCAACGTCCTGACTTTC. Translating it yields CASSRDSSGANVLTF.